This T cell receptor beta chain emerged from a study of Ad26.COV2.S vaccination and SARS-CoV-2 variants. The table came from immunoSEQ multiplex PCR; TCRdb's copy has only in-frame clones and leaves some out. The sample has hundreds of thousands of clones; around 90% are singletons. Treatment denoted: approximately 18 received Ad26.COV2.S at low or high dose, single or two shots; a few received placebo; per-sample allocation not given. Vaccine and placebo recipients were sampled on day 63 after the first injection. This CDR3 comprises 15 residues. Germline CDR1 is LGHNA and CDR2 is YSLEER. J was trimmed by 5 bases and V by 1 base; bases with no gene match: 6. This clone appeared once.

The material was peripheral blood, obtained in a trial of Ad26.COV2.S vaccine versus placebo. This chain uses TRBV4-3 with TRBJ2-5, with 8 bases aligning to TRBD2. The TCR sequence derives from a person aged 18-65 years who received the Ad26.COV2.S COVID-19 vaccine or a placebo. CDR3 sequence reads: CASSQGGTRDETQYF. The CDR3, as DNA: TGCGCCAGCAGCCAAGGCGGGACTAGAGATGAGACCCAGTACTTC.